These 15 T cell receptor beta chains were sequenced from one sample in a study of control samples from healthy donors and cancer patients. Generated by immunoSEQ multiplex PCR, the TCRdb table keeps only in-frame clones and is missing some. The table has about 61,000 clones, about 90% seen once. The specimen was PBMCs. The origin of the receptors is a man aged 55 to 70 with colorectal cancer.

This clone was seen only once. In DNA, the CDR3 is TGTGCCAGCAGCTCTAGCGGGGGGGCCTATGAGCAGTTCTTC. It is translated as CASSSSGGAYEQFF. This chain joins TRBV7-3 and TRBJ2-1, with TRBD2 identical over 12 bases. V trimming: 4 bases; J trimming: 8 bases; junction bases outside the gene matches: 3. This CDR3 spans 14 amino acids. Germline lookup yields CDR1 SGHTA and CDR2 FQGTGA.

The chain couples TRBV5-1 to TRBJ2-5, with 15 bases lining up with TRBD2. The CDR3 loop spans 16 amino acids. Unmatched junction bases numbered 5, after V lost 3 bases and J lost 5 bases. The germline CDR1 and CDR2 sequences are SGHRS and YFSETQ. The CDR3 DNA reads as TGCGCCAGCAGCTCTGGACTAGCGGGGGGGCCGGAGACCCAGTACTTC. This gives the protein CASSSGLAGGPETQYF.

This sequence joins TRBV2 and TRBJ2-5; D gene ambiguous. This CDR3 is built from 10 residues. The germline V gene encodes CDR1 SNHLY and CDR2 FYNNEI. Trimming removed 8 bases from V and 5 bases from J, with 6 bases in between. The CDR3 DNA sequence: TGTGCCAGCGGTTTGGAGACCCAGTACTTC. Amino acid sequence: CASGLETQYF.

J is TRBJ2-4 and V is TRBV30; D is possibly TRBD2 (7 bases). The CDR3 runs 15 residues. Germline V gene sequence: CDR1 GTSNPN, CDR2 SVGIG (reference sequence). The ends were cut back, 3 bases at V and 0 bases at J, with 12 bases in the middle. This CDR3 is CAWRWGGTAKNIQYF. Written as DNA, the CDR3 is TGTGCCTGGAGGTGGGGGGGCACAGCCAAAAACATTCAGTACTTC.

The rearrangement joins TRBV12-5 to TRBJ2-3; possible D gene TRBD2, 5 bases. The CDR3 has 15 amino acids. V was clipped by 2 bases and J by 3 bases, with 12 bases between them. CDR1 is LGHNT and CDR2 is FRNRAP in the germline V gene. The CDR3 DNA sequence: TGTGCTAGTGGTTTGACCCCCGAGGGAACAGATACGCAGTATTTT. Translating gives CASGLTPEGTDTQYF.

The chain employs TRBV27 and TRBJ1-3; tentative D call: TRBD1 (5 bases). This CDR3 comprises 12 residues. Trimming cost V 7 bases and J 3 bases, with 7 bases left between them. Germline V CDR1 and CDR2: MNHEY, SMNVEV (reference sequence). CDR3 sequence reads: CASMGDGNTIYF. The CDR3 DNA reads TGTGCCAGCATGGGGGATGGAAACACCATATATTTT.

This clone showed up just once. V is TRBV5-1 and J is TRBJ2-7; 11 nucleotides match TRBD2. This CDR3 region has 14 residues. CDR1 and CDR2 from the germline V gene are SGHRS and YFSETQ. The V gene end was trimmed by 0 bases and the J gene end by 4 bases; junction bases not matched to a gene: 0. DNA for the CDR3: TGCGCCAGCAGCTTGGTAGCGGGGGGGTACGAGCAGTACTTC. Translating it yields CASSLVAGGYEQYF.

This clone was seen just once. This chain joins TRBV18 and TRBJ1-4; D uncertain. Trimming shortened V by 5 bases and J by 13 bases, and 17 bases separated the two germline ends. Germline CDR1 is KGHSH and CDR2 is LQKENI. The length of the CDR3 is 13 residues. This CDR3 is CASSLGGPSLLFF. CDR3 in DNA: TGTGCCAGCTCATTAGGCGGTCCCAGCCTACTGTTTTTT. Filled out from reference TRBV18 and TRBJ1-4, the complete variable domain reads NAGVMQNPRHLVRRRGQEARLRCSPMKGHSHVYWYRQLPEEGLKFMVYLQKENIIDESGMPKERFSAEFPKEGPSILRIQQVVRGDSAAYFCASSLGGPSLLFFGSGTQLSVL.

The rearrangement uses TRBV2 and TRBJ2-3; 10 nucleotides align to TRBD2. This CDR3 region has 15 residues. J was trimmed by 4 bases and V by 7 bases; bases with no gene match: 8. CDR1 is SNHLY, CDR2 FYNNEI, per germline. CDR3 loop: CASITSGVVADTQYF. DNA for the CDR3: TGTGCCAGCATTACTAGCGGGGTCGTCGCAGATACGCAGTATTTT.

The rearrangement uses TRBV6-1 and TRBJ1-5; 8 bases align to TRBD1. The V gene's germline CDR1 is MNHNS and CDR2 SASEGT. The CDR3 is made up of 15 amino acids. The V gene end was trimmed by 3 bases and the J gene end by 5 bases; junction bases not matched to a gene: 6. CDR3 in amino acids: CASSEIGQGYQPQHF. The CDR3 nucleotides are TGTGCCAGCAGTGAGATCGGACAGGGTTATCAGCCCCAGCATTTT.

V usage is TRBV20-1 and J usage is TRBJ1-3, with a weak D call TRBD1 (6 bases). The germline gives CDR1 DFQATT, CDR2 SNEGSKA (reference sequence). The V end was cut by 3 bases, the J end by 0 bases, with 15 bases between. The CDR3 runs to 16 residues. The CDR3 spells CSASWTAMGSGNTIYF. CDR3 DNA: TGCAGTGCTAGTTGGACAGCCATGGGCTCTGGAAACACCATATATTTT.

V gene TRBV18 combines with J gene TRBJ1-2; D is ambiguous. Deletions cut 3 bases from V and 8 bases from J, with 16 bases between. CDR1 is KGHSH and CDR2 is LQKENI in the germline V gene. The CDR3 runs 14 residues. Here the CDR3 DNA reads TGTGCCAGCTCACCGTTAGGAGACCTAGAAGGCTACACCTTC. Translating it yields CASSPLGDLEGYTF.

The chain carries TRBV20-1 and TRBJ2-7; no firm D call. Germline V CDR1 and CDR2: DFQATT, SNEGSKA (reference sequence). The CDR3 is 11 amino acids. V gave up 6 bases and J gave up 5 bases, with 11 bases separating them. CDR3 amino acids: CSADLRNEQYF. The CDR3 nucleotides are TGCAGTGCGGATCTTAGGAACGAGCAGTACTTC.

The V gene is TRBV5-1, the J gene TRBJ2-3, with D maybe TRBD2 (6 bases). Trimming stripped 4 bases from V and 4 bases from J, with 16 bases between. The germline CDR1 and CDR2 sequences are SGHRS and YFSETQ. CDR3 length equals 15 residues. CDR3 sequence reads: CASSDGLGDSDTQYF. The DNA for the CDR3 is TGCGCCAGCAGCGACGGGTTGGGGGACTCAGATACGCAGTATTTT.

This chain links TRBV19 with TRBJ2-7, with 11 positions matching TRBD2. J gave up 0 bases and V 3 bases, and 1 base lay outside the gene matches. The CDR3 is 15 residues long. Per the germline V gene, CDR1 is LNHDA and CDR2 is SQIVND (reference sequence). CDR3 nucleotides: TGTGCCAGTAGTATCGGACTAGCGGGCTCCTACGAGCAGTACTTC. This encodes CASSIGLAGSYEQYF.